This TCR beta chain was captured in a study of Graves' ophthalmopathy and Graves' hyperthyroidism (dated 2018 in TCRdb). With respect to the entire study: Hyperthyroidism was considered stable if no progression to ophthalmopathy occurred within 18 months of follow-up. To tell Graves' ophthalmopathy apart from Graves' hyperthyroidism, and to predict which patients would progress to ophthalmopathy, the study relied on TCR beta repertoire signatures. In total, 135 blood samples were TCR-sequenced: roughly 45 ophthalmopathy, some 75 hyperthyroidism and roughly 17 hyperthyroidism-to-ophthalmopathy patients. A discovery set of 95 to 100 patients (43 ophthalmopathy, around 57 stable hyperthyroidism) was enrolled to explore V-J signatures distinguishing ophthalmopathy from hyperthyroidism. The independent validation cohort included 18 to 20 hyperthyroidism patients plus 17 patients who later progressed from hyperthyroidism to ophthalmopathy. In about 6 hyperthyroidism patients, the T-cell repertoire of thyroid tissue was compared with the T-cell repertoire of blood. Following sample collection, hyperthyroidism patients were given methimazole at a starting dose of 30 mg daily, and ophthalmopathy patients were given high-dose intravenous methylprednisolone. Broad study findings and their caveats: Sample size was not statistically predetermined, and group allocation was not concealed from the investigators. In validation, the model predicted ophthalmopathy progression with nearly 71% sensitivity and less than 80% specificity; 12 predicted patients were CT-confirmed with GO in a median of 6.5 months. Among expanded thyroid clonotypes with frequency above 0.001, most also showed up in blood, which suggests that blood repertoires may reflect the thyroid immune response. The 13-signature model separated ophthalmopathy from stable hyperthyroidism with around 90% sensitivity and about 81% specificity in cross-validation, and 80%/75% in the test set.

This clonotype was observed at least ten times. Its antigen is still unknown. Base qualities are not recorded, but no much larger clone differs from it by a single base. The hyperthyroidism patients were 18 to 65 years old and newly diagnosed, with a disease duration of less than 2 months. Patients with other autoimmune diseases, uncontrolled infections, pregnancy or lactation were excluded. Clinical symptoms, serum thyroxine, TRAb, thyroid ultrasound and orbital computed tomography were used for diagnosis. Total RNA was extracted with Trizol reagent and quality-checked on an Agilent 2100 Bioanalyzer. V sheds 5 bases and J sheds 6 bases, leaving 16 bases between their ends. Including the terminal cysteine and phenylalanine, the CDR3 comprises 15 residues. CDR3 DNA only is kept here, 45 bases in frame from base 1. From the germline V gene (reference sequence), CDR1 is PRHDT and CDR2 is FYEKMQ. For repertoire sequencing, the TCR beta CDR3 regions were amplified from RNA transcripts. A first-round RT-PCR used HTBI primers with the Qiagen OneStep RT-PCR kit, followed by a second-round multiplex PCR, size selection and purification. Libraries were sequenced paired-end with 100 bp reads on an Illumina HiSeq2000. In the source study's methods: SOAPnuke was used to process the reads, removing any read that contained adapters or uncalled bases, had a mean Phred below 15, or lacked an exact match to the constant primer or identifier. High-quality paired reads were merged with COPE v1.2.5. Each unique nucleotide sequence was defined as a clonotype, and clonotypes were aligned to IMGT TRB V, D and J references with MiTCR v1.1. The analysis was limited to V-J combinations with a frequency above 0.0001, which together covered about 99% of repertoires. For each V-J combination, a TCR clonal expansion and chaos score was defined as the ratio of F50 clonal expansion to chaos observed in the TCRdist matrix. Welch's t-statistics and random forest were used to reduce the features to around 13 V-J combinations, which were then used as input to a naive Bayes classifier. Thyroid-blood repertoire similarity was quantified with the Morisita-Horn index. TCRdb reanalyzed the raw reads on its own, using fastp at Q25 for trimming and MiXCR for clone calling, and kept in-frame beta chains. Entries are consolidated by CDR3 protein sequence, retaining the most common genes and DNA. These V and J calls derive from TCRdb rather than the authors' analysis. For this sample there are over a million distinct CDR3 sequences; about 40% appear just once. More than 9.5% of the sample lies in the top ten.

This sequence was found in an adult man with Graves' hyperthyroidism. The chain uses TRBV13 and TRBJ1-4; the D gene is possibly TRBD1, with 5 bases matching. Sequences were obtained from peripheral blood or thyroid tissue (not recorded which). The CDR3 amino acid sequence is: CASSPGLGIDEKLFF. The base sequence is TGTGCCAGCAGCCCAGGGCTTGGTATCGATGAAAAACTGTTTTTT.